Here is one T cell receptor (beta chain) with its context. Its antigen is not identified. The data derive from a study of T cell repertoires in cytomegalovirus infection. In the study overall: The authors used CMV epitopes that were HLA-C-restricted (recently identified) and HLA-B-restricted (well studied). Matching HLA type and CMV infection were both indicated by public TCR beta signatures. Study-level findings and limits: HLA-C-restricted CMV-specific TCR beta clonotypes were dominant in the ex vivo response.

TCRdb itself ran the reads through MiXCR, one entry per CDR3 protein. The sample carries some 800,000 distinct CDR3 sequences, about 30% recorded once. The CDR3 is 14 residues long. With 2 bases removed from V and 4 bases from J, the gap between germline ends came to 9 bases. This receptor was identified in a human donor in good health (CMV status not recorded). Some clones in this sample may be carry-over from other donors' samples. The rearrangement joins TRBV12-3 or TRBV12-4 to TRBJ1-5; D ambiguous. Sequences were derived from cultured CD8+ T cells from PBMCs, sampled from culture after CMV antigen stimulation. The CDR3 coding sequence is TGTGCCAGCAGTTTAAACTCGGGGAATCAGCCCCAGCATTTT. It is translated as CASSLNSGNQPQHF.